This entry lists 30 T cell receptor beta chains sequenced from one sample in a study of blood T cells in healthy people across ages. The use of a sample-barcoded 5' primer and a J-beta primer mix characterized a second PCR of about 7 to 12 cycles. TCRdb re-derived calls from the 5' RACE reads in MiXCR, one entry per CDR3 protein. The sample lists about 840,000 distinct CDR3 sequences; just under 30% were seen once. These data were also reused for a study on T cells of mothers and their children.

The specimen was blood. These receptors were obtained from a woman in her thirties or forties in good health.

The rearrangement joins TRBV5-1 to TRBJ2-7; 7 bases fit TRBD2. Germline trimming cut 6 bases from V and 7 bases from J; bases unmatched to any gene: 13. Germline CDR1 reads SGHRS; CDR2 reads YFSETQ. The CDR3 is 14 amino acids. CDR3 protein: CASTGLELENEQYF. DNA for the CDR3: TGCGCCAGCACCGGACTAGAGCTGGAAAATGAGCAGTACTTC.

In its sample, this clonotype was seen a few times. The rearrangement uses TRBV7-3 and TRBJ2-2; possibly TRBD2 for D (7 bases). Trimming left V 1 base short and J 5 bases short, with 14 bases between. Germline CDR1 is SGHTA and CDR2 is FQGTGA. The CDR3 is 16 residues long. DNA for the CDR3: TGTGCCAGCAGCTTAATGGGGGGGGCGCTTACCGGGGAGCTGTTTTTT. Translation gives CASSLMGGALTGELFF.

The rearrangement links TRBV5-6 to TRBJ1-5; no clear D. The CDR3 consists of 14 residues. Trimming took off 4 bases at V and 7 bases at J, with 15 bases between the two ends. Germline V CDR1 and CDR2: SGHDT, YYEEEE. CDR3 in DNA: TGTGCCAGCAGCCCGCCCGAGGTTGGGCAGCCCCAGCATTTT. Translating gives CASSPPEVGQPQHF.

This clonotype has just a few counts. The chain employs TRBV7-9 and TRBJ1-1; TRBD1 aligns across 8 bases. The J segment lost 4 bases and the V segment lost 1 base, leaving 2 bases of the junction unmatched. CDR3 size: 14 residues. CDR1 is SEHNR and CDR2 is FQNEAQ in the germline V gene (reference sequence). The CDR3 coding sequence is TGTGCCAGCAGCTTAGTTCAGGGGGCCACTGAAGCTTTCTTT. Its translation: CASSLVQGATEAFF. The full variable domain, in which reference TRBV7-9 and TRBJ1-1 provide the parts outside the CDR3, is DTGVSQNPRHKITKRGQNVTFRCDPISEHNRLYWYRQTLGQGPEFLTYFQNEAQLEKSRLLSDRFSAERPKGSFSTLEIQRTEQGDSAMYLCASSLVQGATEAFFGQGTRLTVV.

The V call is TRBV7-2, the J call TRBJ1-6; D uncertain. The CDR3 is made up of 14 amino acids. The V and J ends lost 5 bases and 9 bases respectively, with 14 bases between them. From germline, CDR1 is SGHTA and CDR2 FQGNSA. The DNA for the CDR3 is TGTGCCAGCAGCCCCAGCGCCGGGGTTTCACCCCTCCACTTT. Residues: CASSPSAGVSPLHF.

The rearrangement links TRBV24-1 to TRBJ1-2, with D unclear. The CDR3 sequence is 13 residues long. V was shortened by 2 bases and J by 8 bases, with 11 bases between the two germline ends. From germline, CDR1 is KGHDR and CDR2 SFDVKD. The CDR3 is CATSDSTVLGYTF. The CDR3 DNA is TGTGCCACCAGTGATTCGACGGTATTGGGCTACACCTTC.

This clonotype was seen at least ten times. This chain joins TRBV7-2 and TRBJ2-5; 11 positions agree with TRBD1. Trimming at V came to 5 bases and at J to 3 bases, leaving 11 bases not matched to a gene. CDR3 size: 17 residues. Germline V CDR1 and CDR2: SGHTA, FQGNSA. The CDR3 coding sequence is TGTGCCAGCAGCCCTACTTATCCGGGACAGGGGGAAGAGACCCAGTACTTC. It yields the protein CASSPTYPGQGEETQYF.

This chain connects TRBV18 to TRBJ2-7, with D uncertain. This CDR3 spans 14 amino acids. V lost 5 bases and J 1 base, leaving 12 bases between the germline ends. Germline assignment: CDR1 KGHSH and CDR2 LQKENI. The CDR3 DNA sequence: TGTGCCAGCTCAGCAACCAGAATTTCCTACGAGCAGTACTTC. Protein product: CASSATRISYEQYF.

The chain carries TRBV7-9 and TRBJ2-3; TRBD2 matches 13 bases. Germline V gene lookup returns CDR1 SEHNR and CDR2 FQNEAQ (reference sequence). This CDR3 comprises 18 residues. Losses at the gene ends were 4 bases for V and 1 base for J; bases not matched to a gene: 8. CDR3 in amino acids: CASSWGLAGSPGTDTQYF. The CDR3 DNA is TGTGCCAGCAGCTGGGGACTAGCGGGGAGCCCCGGCACAGATACGCAGTATTTT.

The J gene is TRBJ1-3, the V gene TRBV20-1, with D tentatively TRBD1 (6 bases). Trimming took off 3 bases at V and 0 bases at J, with 15 bases between the two ends. Germline V CDR1 and CDR2: DFQATT, SNEGSKA (reference sequence). The CDR3 is 16 amino acids. Here the CDR3 reads CSASPPGVYSGNTIYF. The CDR3 DNA reads as TGCAGTGCTAGCCCCCCAGGGGTTTACTCTGGAAACACCATATATTTT.

With regard to this clonotype: A read error may produce the germline difference seen at one junction end. CDR3 nucleotide sequence: TGTGCCAGCAGATTATTAGCAGGCAATGAGCAGTTCTTC. Translation gives CASRLLAGNEQFF. This chain joins TRBV27 and TRBJ2-1; no definite D call. Germline loops: CDR1 MNHEY, CDR2 SMNVEV (reference sequence). This CDR3 is 13 amino acids long.

The chain combines TRBV6-5 with TRBJ1-2; D is possibly TRBD1 (6 bases). The CDR3 length is 13 residues. Looked up from germline, CDR1 is MNHEY and CDR2 is SVGAGI. V gave up 4 bases and J gave up 6 bases, with 12 bases separating them. The CDR3 nucleotides are TGTGCCAGCAGTTTCAACACAGGGCATGGCTACACCTTC. Protein: CASSFNTGHGYTF.

The CDR3: CASSLDRGGYEKLFF. The DNA of the CDR3 is TGTGCCAGCAGCTTGGACAGGGGTGGATACGAAAAACTGTTTTTT. The J gene is TRBJ1-4, the V gene TRBV5-5, with 7 bases identical to TRBD1. The length of the CDR3 is 15 residues. CDR1 is SGHKS, CDR2 YYEKEE, per germline (reference sequence). The J segment lost 8 bases and the V segment lost 0 bases, leaving 7 bases of the junction unmatched.

This clonotype was observed a handful of times. This chain joins TRBV5-6 and TRBJ2-5; TRBD2 matches at 8 bases. There are 16 residues in the CDR3. Germline CDR1 reads SGHDT; CDR2 reads YYEEEE. Germline trimming cut 2 bases from V and 1 base from J; bases unmatched to any gene: 7. The CDR3 DNA sequence: TGTGCCAGCAGCTTCTGGACCGGACTAGCCCAAGAGACCCAGTACTTC. It encodes CASSFWTGLAQETQYF. The entire variable domain, with the rest obtained from reference TRBV5-6 and TRBJ2-5, is as follows: DAGVTQSPTHLIKTRGQQVTLRCSPKSGHDTVSWYQQALGQGPQFIFQYYEEEERQRGNFPDRFSGHQFPNYSSELNVNALLLGDSALYLCASSFWTGLAQETQYFGPGTRLLVL.

This clonotype was detected only once. This may stem from a read error, because a much larger clone lies one nucleotide away. The chain links TRBV27 to TRBJ2-5; a possible D gene is TRBD1 (7 bases). CDR1 MNHEY and CDR2 SMNVEV come from the germline V gene (reference sequence). Trimming removed 2 bases from V and 3 bases from J, with 13 bases in between. CDR3 length equals 15 residues. The chain's CDR3 is CASSLDREAKETQYF. The CDR3 DNA sequence: TGTGCCAGCAGTTTAGACAGGGAGGCTAAAGAGACCCAGTACTTC.

V and J are TRBV7-9 and TRBJ2-1; the match to TRBD2 covers 7 bases. Germline loops: CDR1 SEHNR, CDR2 FQNEAQ (reference sequence). The CDR3 runs to 16 residues. The junction had 12 bases not matched to a gene; V was cut back by 0 bases and J by 10 bases. The CDR3 DNA sequence: TGTGCCAGCAGCTTAGCGCTAGGTAGCGGGCCCTACGAGCAGTTCTTC. Translated: CASSLALGSGPYEQFF.

In its sample, this clonotype was seen many times. The J gene is TRBJ2-5, the V gene TRBV20-1; 12 bases are a match to TRBD2. V shed 2 bases and J 2 bases; nucleotides not matched to a gene: 6. CDR1 and CDR2 (germline): DFQATT, SNEGSKA (reference sequence). CDR3 length: 16 residues. This CDR3 reads CSARPLAGGAQETQYF. CDR3 nucleotides: TGCAGTGCTAGACCACTAGCGGGGGGCGCTCAAGAGACCCAGTACTTC.

This clonotype was seen a single time. The chain links TRBV5-1 to TRBJ2-3; D gene unclear. V gave up 2 bases and J gave up 4 bases, with 8 bases separating them. The germline V gene has CDR1 SGHRS and CDR2 YFSETQ. This CDR3 comprises 13 residues. The CDR3 region has the DNA TGCGCCAGCAGCTTAGAGGAGTCAGATACGCAGTATTTT. Translation gives CASSLEESDTQYF.

This clonotype has at least ten counts. This sequence joins TRBV20-1 and TRBJ1-6; D call uncertain. The V and J ends lost 6 bases and 3 bases respectively, with 9 bases between them. CDR1 and CDR2 from the germline V gene are DFQATT and SNEGSKA (reference sequence). The CDR3 loop spans 13 amino acids. As DNA, the CDR3 is TGCAGTGCGCCGGACGGCTATAATTCACCCCTCCACTTT. This sequence encodes CSAPDGYNSPLHF.

This clonotype was seen repeatedly, ten times or more. This chain links TRBV7-9 with TRBJ2-1, with 14 positions matching TRBD2. This CDR3 contains 18 residues. CDR1 and CDR2 (germline): SEHNR, FQNEAQ (reference sequence). The V and J ends lost 5 bases and 9 bases, in that order; junction bases with no gene match: 15. This chain's CDR3 is CASSLPPRLAGGRGEQFF. The DNA of the CDR3 is TGTGCCAGCAGCCTCCCCCCTAGACTAGCGGGGGGGCGCGGTGAGCAGTTCTTC.

Concerning this clonotype: Germline is not matched at one junction end, which may reflect a read error. For the CDR3, the DNA is TGTGCCAGTAACAGGGCGGTCAACTCCCACGAGCAGTACTTC. It codes for CASNRAVNSHEQYF. This rearrangement joins TRBV6-6 to TRBJ2-5, with D possibly TRBD1 on 6 matching bases. The J call is doubtful: the DNA matches TRBJ2-7 better. Germline V CDR1 and CDR2: MNHNY, SVGAGI (reference sequence). This CDR3 contains 14 residues.

A note on this clonotype: This sequence may be a read error, since a much larger clone differs from it by one base. This chain uses TRBV6-5 with TRBJ2-7; D is unclear. V dropped 5 bases and J dropped 6 bases, with 11 bases sitting between them. CDR1 is MNHEY and CDR2 is SVGAGI in the germline V gene. The length of the CDR3 is 12 residues. The CDR3 region has the DNA TGTGCCAGCAGTCGGACCTGTTCCGAGCAGTACTTC. Its protein product is CASSRTCSEQYF.

This clonotype was seen a few times. A much bigger clone sits one base away, suggesting this may be a read error. V gene TRBV4-2 combines with J gene TRBJ2-1; no clear D. Germline V gives CDR1 LGHNA, CDR2 YNFKEQ. The CDR3 sequence is 13 residues long. CDR3: CAGSQEVSNEQFF. CDR3 in DNA: TGTGCCGGCAGCCAAGAAGTTTCGAATGAGCAGTTCTTC.

This clonotype was counted many times. The chain employs TRBV5-1 and TRBJ2-5; 11 bases map to TRBD1. The CDR3 runs 15 residues. Germline CDR1 is SGHRS and CDR2 is YFSETQ. The ends lost 4 bases at V and 5 bases at J; junction bases unmatched: 7. The DNA for the CDR3 is TGCGCCAGCAGCCCCCGGACAGGGGGCGTCGAGACCCAGTACTTC. It yields the protein CASSPRTGGVETQYF.

The rearrangement links TRBV11-2 to TRBJ2-1, with 14 nucleotides matching TRBD2. In germline, CDR1 is SGHAT, CDR2 FQNNGV. CDR3 length equals 17 residues. V trimming: 4 bases; J trimming: 6 bases; junction bases outside the gene matches: 8. Here the CDR3 reads CASSYSGLAGGPNEQFF. CDR3 sequence (DNA): TGTGCCAGCAGCTACTCCGGACTAGCGGGGGGACCCAATGAGCAGTTCTTC.

The gene calls are TRBV6-5 and TRBJ1-5, with D hard to call. V lost 4 bases to trimming and J lost 7 bases, with 11 bases between them. Germline-derived CDR1 and CDR2 are MNHEY and SVGAGI. This CDR3 has 13 residues. Here the CDR3 reads CASSFSSGQPQHF. CDR3 nucleotide sequence: TGTGCCAGCAGTTTCTCCTCGGGGCAGCCCCAGCATTTT.

This clonotype was seen repeatedly, ten times or more. The DNA of the CDR3 is TGTGCCAGCTCCTGGGAGGAAAGAGGCTACACCTTC. It translates to CASSWEERGYTF. The genes are TRBV7-9 and TRBJ1-2; no definite D call. The germline V and J ends were trimmed by 8 bases and 8 bases, with 15 bases remaining between them. This CDR3 is built from 12 residues. The germline gives CDR1 SEHNR, CDR2 FQNEAQ (reference sequence).

This clonotype showed up just a few times. One junction end disagrees with the germline gene, perhaps due to a read error. J is TRBJ2-3 and V is TRBV28; 14 bases are a match to TRBD2. The CDR3 extends over 17 amino acids. CDR1 and CDR2 (germline): MDHEN, SYDVKM. The CDR3 DNA follows: TGTGCCCGCAGTTCCGGGACTAGCGGGGGAAAGGCAGATACGCAGTATTTT. This codes for CARSSGTSGGKADTQYF.

This clonotype came up a few times. This sequence joins TRBV27 and TRBJ1-6; D remains unclear. The CDR3 sequence is 12 residues long. The V gene's germline CDR1 is MNHEY and CDR2 SMNVEV (reference sequence). Trimming took off 3 bases at V and 11 bases at J, with 8 bases between the two ends. The CDR3 DNA follows: TGTGCCAGCAGTTTCCCTGACGCACCCCTCCACTTT. Translation gives CASSFPDAPLHF.

In its sample, this clonotype was seen once. V usage is TRBV28 and J usage is TRBJ2-1; TRBD1 might be the D (6 bases). V was clipped by 8 bases and J by 6 bases, with 17 bases between them. The V gene's germline CDR1 is MDHEN and CDR2 SYDVKM. This CDR3 region has 14 residues. CDR3 nucleotide sequence: TGTGCCAGCCGGAGCACCTGGGGGCGCAATGAGCAGTTCTTC. Encoded protein: CASRSTWGRNEQFF.